This note documents a single T cell receptor (beta chain) sequence. Its antigen remains unknown. Primers included in the PCR were 60 Vbeta and 13 Jbeta primers. Sequenced by immunoSEQ multiplex PCR; TCRdb stores in-frame clones only, minus some. The listing records approximately 58,000 clones. This sample was taken from a study of cytomegalovirus exposure and HLA in healthy donors. CDR3 length: 14 amino acids. The germline V and J ends were trimmed by 7 bases and 4 bases, with 16 bases remaining between them. The germline V gene encodes CDR1 MDHEN and CDR2 SYDVKM. Study-level points and caveats: A later analysis found most CMV-associated TCR beta chains apparently HLA-restricted.

Sequencing was carried out using PBMCs. This clonotype was obtained from a man between 18 and 35 years old in good health and CMV-seropositive. This chain uses TRBV28 with TRBJ1-2, with a possible D match to TRBD1 (6 bases). The CDR3 sequence is CASNYPGTSYGYTF. CDR3 nucleotides: TGTGCCAGCAATTACCCCGGGACAAGCTATGGCTACACCTTC.